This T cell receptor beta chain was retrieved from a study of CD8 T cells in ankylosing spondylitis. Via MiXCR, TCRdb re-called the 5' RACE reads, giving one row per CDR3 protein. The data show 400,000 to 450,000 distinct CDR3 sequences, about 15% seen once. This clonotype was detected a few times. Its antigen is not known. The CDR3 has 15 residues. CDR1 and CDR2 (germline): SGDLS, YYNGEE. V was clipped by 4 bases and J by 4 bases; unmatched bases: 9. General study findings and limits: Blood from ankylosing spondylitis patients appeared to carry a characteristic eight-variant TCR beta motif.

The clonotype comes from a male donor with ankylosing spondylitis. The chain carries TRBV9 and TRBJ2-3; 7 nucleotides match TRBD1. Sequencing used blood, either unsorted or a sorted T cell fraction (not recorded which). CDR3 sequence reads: CASSLRGTDPDTQYF. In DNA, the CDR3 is TGTGCCAGCAGCCTGAGAGGGACAGATCCAGATACGCAGTATTTT.